Described below is a single T cell receptor beta chain sequence and its context. Its target is not known. One end of the junction is discordant with germline, which a read error may explain. Co-extraction of both nucleic acids (RNA and DNA) used 20-30 mg of unsorted bulk tissue. The researchers produced TCR beta cDNA from 500 ng total RNA with a constant-region primer. Three nested multiplex PCR rounds of slightly modified ARM-PCR generated TCR beta libraries. A C-beta reverse primer and TRBV1-TRBV30 forward primers served in each of the first two PCR rounds, at 10 cycles apiece. TCRdb passed the multiplex PCR reads through MiXCR, listing each CDR3 protein once. The sample records about 190,000 distinct CDR3 sequences, around 81% being singletons. CDR3 length equals 13 residues. Germline CDR1 and CDR2: SGHDN and FVKESK. The data derive from a study of tumor-infiltrating lymphocytes in primary liver carcinoma. For the study at large: Aged between 30 and 69 years, the patients were men and women. All lesions had stage T1-T3 N0M0 and roughly 4 to 11 cm widths. Study-level points and caveats: Blood trailed tumors significantly in top-250-clone fraction (p = 0.039).

The sequencing sample was made of tumor tissue from primary liver carcinoma. The TCR was taken from a man in his forties with primary liver carcinoma and hepatitis B virus infection. V and J are TRBV14 and TRBJ2-3; no firm D call. The CDR3 loop is CASSRRYTDMQYF. The CDR3 bases are TGTGCCAGCAGTCGAAGATACACAGATATGCAGTATTTT.